These T cell receptor beta chains were read from a single sample in a study of regulatory T cells in long-lasting Graves disease. TCRdb called the multiplex PCR reads again in MiXCR, with one record for every CDR3 protein. The sample holds about 240,000 distinct CDR3 sequences; around 21% are singletons and the top ten take approximately 15%. The sequenced sample was peripheral blood mononuclear cells (PBMCs), obtained at new diagnosis, from a patient treated with antithyroid drugs. Receptors were obtained from a female donor with Graves disease. The CDR3 runs from the conserved cysteine through the conserved F or W. A D gene is named only where the DNA matches it firmly. Some rows mark clone size as missing; the rest say once, few, many or name a class of expanded clone.

>TRBV25-1|TRBJ2-1|-|few
TGTGCCAGCAGTGCCCCTGCATACAGGGTCGGACTGTTCTTC
CASSAPAYRVGLFF
>TRBV20-1|TRBJ2-1|TRBD2|many
TGCAGTGCTAGAGATCGGCGGGGGATGTCCTACAATGAGCAGTTCTTC
CSARDRRGMSYNEQFF
>TRBV12-5|TRBJ2-1|TRBD2|few
TGTGCTAGTGGTGGCGGGAGTACTCACAATGAGCAGTTCTTC
CASGGGSTHNEQFF
>TRBV12-3/TRBV12-4|TRBJ2-2|-|many
TGTGCCAGCAGTCGGGCCATGGGGCGCGGCACCGGGGAGCTGTTTTTT
CASSRAMGRGTGELFF
>TRBV11-2|TRBJ2-1|TRBD1|few
TGTGCCAGCAGCCTGGGGACAGCTAATAAACAGTTCTTC
CASSLGTANKQFF
>TRBV27|TRBJ2-5|-|-
TGTGCCAGCAGTTTTGACCCCTATGGGAAGACCCAGTACTTC
CASSFDPYGKTQYF
>TRBV7-6|TRBJ2-5|-|many
TGTGCCAGCAGCTCAAGGGGGTTCGAGGGAGAGACCCAGTACTTC
CASSSRGFEGETQYF
>TRBV6-1|TRBJ1-6|-|many
TGTGCCAGCACGGAGACAGGACGGCTCTCACCCCTCCACTTT
CASTETGRLSPLHF
>TRBV12-3/TRBV12-4|TRBJ1-1|TRBD1|many
TGTGCCAGCAGTTTGGGGACAGGGGGCGGGAACACTGAAGCTTTCTTT
CASSLGTGGGNTEAFF
>TRBV19|TRBJ2-1|TRBD2|few
TGTGCCAGTAGCGGGAGGGCCAGGAATGAGCAGTTCTTC
CASSGRARNEQFF
>TRBV13|TRBJ1-4|-|many
TGTGCCAGCAGCACGACTCCGCCGGAGGAAAAACTGTTTTTT
CASSTTPPEEKLFF
>TRBV3-1|TRBJ2-3|-|many
TGTGCCAGCAGCCCCTGGCTCACAGATACGCAGTATTTT
CASSPWLTDTQYF
>TRBV5-1|TRBJ2-2|TRBD2|many
TGCGCCAGCAGCTTGAGGGTAGCGGGCCGCAACACCGGGGAGCTGTTTTTT
CASSLRVAGRNTGELFF
>TRBV2|TRBJ2-3|-|many
TGTGCCAGCAGCGTTGCTGGGCCAGATACGCAGTATTTT
CASSVAGPDTQYF
>TRBV12-3/TRBV12-4|TRBJ1-1|-|many
TGTGCCAGCAGTTCCCCCATCGCTGAAGCTTTCTTT
CASSSPIAEAFF
>TRBV29-1|TRBJ2-6|-|-
TGCAGCGCCCTCACCTCTGGGGCCAACGTCCTGACTTTC
CSALTSGANVLTF
>TRBV19|TRBJ2-1|-|-
TGTGCCAGTAGTATCCCGAATGAGCAGTTCTTC
CASSIPNEQFF
>TRBV6-2/TRBV6-3|TRBJ1-2|-|few
TGTGCCAGCGGCCAGGCGTCTGGCGGCTACACCTTC
CASGQASGGYTF
>TRBV6-2/TRBV6-3|TRBJ2-7|TRBD1|few
TGTGCCAGCAGTTACTCACAGGGGATCCTTAGCGAGCAGTACTTC
CASSYSQGILSEQYF
>TRBV20-1|TRBJ2-3|-|many
TGCAGTGCCCCCGAGGGGGGCACAGATACGCAGTATTTT
CSAPEGGTDTQYF
>TRBV6-1|TRBJ2-1|-|many
TGTGCCAGCAGTGATCAGGCGGCCTACAATGAGCAGTTCTTC
CASSDQAAYNEQFF
>TRBV18|TRBJ2-5|-|many
TGTGCCAGCTCACCACCGAAGAGGACAGCCCAAGAGACCCAGTACTTC
CASSPPKRTAQETQYF
>TRBV6-1|TRBJ2-7|TRBD2|-
TGTGCCAGCATCAGAGCGGGAGGCGACTACGAGCAGTACTTC
CASIRAGGDYEQYF
>TRBV5-1|TRBJ1-2|-|many
TGCGCCAGCAGCTGGGACGGCTATGGCTACACCTTC
CASSWDGYGYTF
>TRBV7-3|TRBJ2-1|-|once
TGTGCCAGCAGTCCGGCCCGTGGGGACAATGAGCAGTTCTTC
CASSPARGDNEQFF
>TRBV6-4|TRBJ2-2|TRBD1|-
TGTGCCAGCAGTTACCCGGACAGGGTATCTACCGGGGAGCTGTTTTTT
CASSYPDRVSTGELFF
>TRBV28|TRBJ2-1|-|once
TGTGCCAGCAGTTTAGGCCGGACCCACAATGAGCAGTTCTTC
CASSLGRTHNEQFF
>TRBV20-1|TRBJ2-1|TRBD1|many
TGCAGTGCTCCCTCCGCGGGGACAGGGTCACATGAGCAGTTCTTC
CSAPSAGTGSHEQFF
>TRBV7-6|TRBJ2-3|-|many
TGTGCCAGCAGCTTCGAAATCACAGATACGCAGTATTTT
CASSFEITDTQYF
>TRBV24-1|TRBJ2-6|-|-
TGTGCCACCCCGGGTCGGGACACCCGGTTTACTGGGGCCAACGTCCTGACTTTC
CATPGRDTRFTGANVLTF
>TRBV14|TRBJ1-1|-|-
TGTGCCAGCAGCCCCTCATGGGCCGGTGAAGCTTTCTTT
CASSPSWAGEAFF
>TRBV12-3/TRBV12-4|TRBJ1-5|TRBD1|many
TGTGCCAGCAGTCACCGCCCCTTAGGCAGGGGGCGATGGGATCAGCCCCAGCATTTT
CASSHRPLGRGRWDQPQHF
>TRBV7-3|TRBJ2-5|TRBD1|many
TGTGCCAGCAGCTCCACAGGGGGCCGGGGAGAGACCCAGTACTTC
CASSSTGGRGETQYF
>TRBV7-2|TRBJ1-6|-|-
TGTGCCGGCAGCTTTCAAACGGGGTTTCTGGGTAATGTGTCCCTCCACTTT
CAGSFQTGFLGNVSLHF
>TRBV5-4|TRBJ2-7|-|many
TGTGCCAGCAGCCTGACGACATTGGGCCCCCGCGAGCAGTACTTC
CASSLTTLGPREQYF
>TRBV28|TRBJ2-5|TRBD1|once
TGTGCCAGCAGTCCCCCCGGGACAGCGAACACCGGGGAGACCCAGTACTTC
CASSPPGTANTGETQYF
>TRBV20-1|TRBJ1-1|TRBD1|many
TGCAGTGCTAGCCCCGGGACAGATGTCGAAGCTTTCTTT
CSASPGTDVEAFF
>TRBV7-3|TRBJ2-1|TRBD1|many
TGTGCCAGCAGCCGGGACAGACTAAACAATGAGCAGTTCTTC
CASSRDRLNNEQFF
>TRBV3-1|TRBJ1-4|-|many
TGTGCCAGCAGCCGCAAGGGGGTTAAGGAAAAACTGTTTTTT
CASSRKGVKEKLFF
>TRBV28|TRBJ1-4|-|many
TGTGCCAGCAGTGTCCCAAGTGAAAAACTGTTTTTT
CASSVPSEKLFF
>TRBV2|TRBJ1-2|TRBD1|few
TGTGCCAGCACCGGGGACAGAATCCTTGGCTACACCTTC
CASTGDRILGYTF
>TRBV6-2/TRBV6-3|TRBJ2-2|TRBD1|few
TGTGCCAGCAACCCACAGGGGGCCTACACCGGGGAGCTGTTTTTT
CASNPQGAYTGELFF
>TRBV20-1|TRBJ2-3|-|many
TGCAGTGCCCGAGTGGGCGTCACAGATACGCAGTATTTT
CSARVGVTDTQYF
>TRBV7-6|TRBJ1-6|-|many
TGTGCCAGCAGCTTAGGGACAGTCAATTCACCCCTCCACTTT
CASSLGTVNSPLHF
>TRBV27|TRBJ1-2|TRBD1|many
TGTGCCAGCAGTGTGACAGGGAATGAATATGGCTACACCTTC
CASSVTGNEYGYTF
>TRBV6-2/TRBV6-3|TRBJ2-1|-|many
TGTGCCAGCAGTTACGGGAGCAGGGATGAGCAGTTCTTC
CASSYGSRDEQFF
>TRBV9|TRBJ1-1|TRBD1|few
TGTGCCAGCAGCGTAGCTGGGACAGGGGATGAAGCTTTCTTT
CASSVAGTGDEAFF
>TRBV7-2|TRBJ2-7|-|many
TGTGCCAGCAGCCAAATGACCGCCTCCTACGAGCAGTACTTC
CASSQMTASYEQYF
>TRBV12-3/TRBV12-4|TRBJ1-1|-|many
TGTGCCAGCAGTTTAGGCAGGGACGGAGCTTTCTTT
CASSLGRDGAFF
>TRBV24-1|TRBJ2-1|TRBD2|many
TGTGCCACCAGTGATTTAGTGCGGGGGGGACAGTTCTTC
CATSDLVRGGQFF